This T cell receptor (beta chain) was captured in a study of blood T cell repertoires in COVID-19. Study summary: Spain, Italy and the United States supplied samples that represented acute and convalescent COVID-19.

Patients in Seattle were enrolled during active infection, then followed longitudinally. Per the study methods: By means of reference gene primer amplification, nucleated cell counts were estimated. Profiled with immunoSEQ multiplex PCR; TCRdb holds only in-frame clones, not every one. From that table come the V and J calls and clone size; the DNA was used to work out D and trimming. The data show 100,000 or so clones, with around 87% seen just once and roughly 5.2% held by the top ten. Per the germline V gene, CDR1 is SGHTA and CDR2 is FQGNSA. The CDR3 sequence is 15 residues long. V lost 5 bases and J lost 2, with 14 bases in between.

The chain joins TRBV7-2 to TRBJ2-3, with a tentative D call TRBD1 (6 bases). This TCR derives from a woman between 45 and 60 years old with COVID-19, enrolled during active disease. Sequencing was performed on peripheral blood. CDR3 sequence: CASSPIGGNTDTQYF. The CDR3 nucleotides read TGTGCCAGCAGCCCGATTGGGGGCAACACAGATACGCAGTATTTT. Using reference TRBV7-2 and TRBJ2-3 for the parts outside the CDR3, the full variable domain is GAGVSQSPSNKVTEKGKDVELRCDPISGHTALYWYRQSLGQGLEFLIYFQGNSAPDKSGLPSDRFSAERTGGSVSTLTIQRTQQEDSAVYLCASSPIGGNTDTQYFGPGTRLTVL.